The T cell receptor (beta chain) described here comes from a study of blood T cells in healthy people across ages. The study's findings and limits: Per million T cells, TCR beta diversity dropped about linearly as age rose. The study lacked donor CMV status, which possibly confounded expanded clonotype changes.

Primers used in a second PCR of about 7 to 12 cycles were a sample-barcoded 5' primer and a J-beta primer mix. A template-switch adaptor with 12 random nucleotides tagged each cDNA molecule. TCRdb reanalysed the 5' RACE reads using MiXCR and keeps one entry per CDR3 protein. The sample includes roughly 1.5 million distinct CDR3 sequences, about 45% of them seen just once. Worth noting for this clonotype: Its antigen remains unidentified. One end of the junction varies from germline; a read error may be responsible.

Germline V gene sequence: CDR1 MNHEY, CDR2 SVGAGI. The CDR3 length is 15 residues. Input material: blood. The receptor was isolated from a woman aged 18 to 35 in good health. The V call is TRBV6-5, the J call TRBJ2-5; 8 nucleotides align to TRBD1. The CDR3 DNA follows: TGTGCCAGCAGTTACCAAGGGACAGGCCCCCACGAGCAGAACTTC. Translated, it gives CASSYQGTGPHEQNF.